This T cell receptor (beta chain) was sequenced in a study of blood T cells in healthy people across ages. As regards this clonotype: Its matching antigen is unknown. A clone one base away is much larger, so this may be a read error.

Germline loops: CDR1 SGHTA, CDR2 FQGNSA. CDR3 length: 13 residues. The germline V and J ends were trimmed by 5 bases and 12 bases, with 19 bases remaining between them. A second PCR, run for about 6 to 12 cycles, used a sample-barcoded 5' primer plus a J-beta primer mix. TCRdb passed the 5' RACE reads through MiXCR, listing each CDR3 protein once. The sample carries about 620,000 distinct CDR3 sequences, roughly 21% recorded once. Regarding the study as a whole: A greater number of naive CD4+ cells and higher diversity distinguished long-lived donors from aged donors.

The rearrangement links TRBV7-2 to TRBJ1-1; D is perhaps TRBD1 (6 bases). The TCR sequence derives from a man aged 65 to 85 in good health. Specimen: blood. CDR3 sequence reads: CASSRGGGFTSFF. CDR3 in DNA: TGTGCCAGCAGCCGAGGGGGGGGTTTTACGTCTTTCTTT.